Listed here are 31 T cell receptor beta chains from one sample, sequenced in a study of blood T cell repertoires in COVID-19. Profiling relied on immunoSEQ multiplex PCR, and the TCRdb table lists in-frame clones only, not all of them. The repertoire holds more than 45,000 clones, 87% seen once, with 20% to 25% in the top ten. Sample: peripheral blood. These receptors all come from an elderly woman with COVID-19, enrolled during active disease.

This clone was counted a single time. This chain links TRBV5-4 with TRBJ1-2, with 11 nucleotides matching TRBD1. CDR3 length: 15 residues. Germline V gene sequence: CDR1 SGHNT, CDR2 YYREEE (reference sequence). V lost 3 bases and J lost 4; bases outside the gene matches: 5. CDR3: CASSSSGTGGYGYTF. The CDR3 nucleotides are TGTGCCAGCAGCTCCTCCGGGACAGGGGGCTATGGCTACACCTTC.

This clone showed up just once. V is TRBV18 and J is TRBJ2-1, with 9 bases fitting TRBD1. This CDR3 region has 15 residues. Germline values: CDR1 KGHSH, CDR2 LQKENI. The V gene end was trimmed by 3 bases and the J gene end by 2 bases; junction bases not matched to a gene: 2. The CDR3 loop reads CASSPRTGAYNEQFF. The CDR3 bases are TGTGCCAGCTCACCCCGGACAGGGGCCTACAATGAGCAGTTCTTC.

The rearrangement joins TRBV9 to TRBJ1-6; TRBD1 aligns across 7 bases. This CDR3 has 16 residues. Germline lookup yields CDR1 SGDLS and CDR2 YYNGEE. J lost 2 bases, V lost 0 bases, and 2 bases had no gene match. CDR3 region: CASSVDRGPYNSPLHF. In nucleotides, the CDR3 is TGTGCCAGCAGCGTAGATAGGGGGCCCTATAATTCACCCCTCCACTTT.

The chain carries TRBV19 and TRBJ2-7, with a possible D match to TRBD1 (6 bases). This CDR3 has 16 residues. Trimming cost V 6 bases and J 0 bases, with 18 bases left between them. Germline V gives CDR1 LNHDA, CDR2 SQIVND (reference sequence). Here the CDR3 DNA reads TGTGCCAGTAGCACGTCCGGACAGTCAAGCTCCTACGAGCAGTACTTC. Protein: CASSTSGQSSSYEQYF.

The J gene is TRBJ1-2, the V gene TRBV3-1 (or the pseudogene TRBV3-2); TRBD1 is a possible D gene (6 bases). The germline CDR1 and CDR2 sequences are LGHDT and YNNKEL (reference sequence). Trimming stripped 4 bases from V and 7 bases from J, with 19 bases between. The CDR3 is 15 residues long. The CDR3 DNA is TGTGCCAGCAGCCCCCGACAGGACCCGATGGGTGGCTACACCTTC. It yields the protein CASSPRQDPMGGYTF.

The gene calls are TRBV3-1 (or the pseudogene TRBV3-2) and TRBJ1-2; D not certain. CDR1 is LGHDT and CDR2 is YNNKEL in the germline V gene (reference sequence). This CDR3 contains 13 residues. Trimming took off 3 bases at V and 8 bases at J, with 13 bases between the two ends. The CDR3, as DNA: TGTGCCAGCAGCCAGGGCCATTGGCGAGGCTACACCTTC. This translates into CASSQGHWRGYTF.

V is TRBV19 and J is TRBJ2-7; maybe TRBD2 (6 bases). Germline V gene data show CDR1 as LNHDA and CDR2 as SQIVND (reference sequence). Trimming cost V 5 bases and J 5 bases, with 22 bases left between them. This CDR3 has 16 residues. As DNA, the CDR3 is TGTGCCAGTAGTCCGGGGAGGTGGGACTTCTCACACGAGCAGTACTTC. Translation gives CASSPGRWDFSHEQYF.

V and J are TRBV7-9 and TRBJ1-4; TRBD1 might be the D (6 bases). Germline-derived CDR1 and CDR2 are SEHNR and FQNEAQ (reference sequence). V lost 5 bases and J lost 5, with 12 bases in between. The CDR3 length is 14 residues. The CDR3 sequence: CASSPDRPNEKLFF. The DNA for the CDR3 is TGTGCCAGCAGCCCGGACAGACCCAATGAAAAACTGTTTTTT.

This clone was counted once. This chain links TRBV24-1 with TRBJ2-1; 8 bases map to TRBD2. V shed 6 bases, J shed 7 bases, and the junction held 4 bases outside the gene matches. The germline gives CDR1 KGHDR, CDR2 SFDVKD. The CDR3 runs to 13 residues. Written as DNA, the CDR3 is TGTGCCACCAGTTCGGGGGGGAAGAATGAGCAGTTCTTC. Translation gives CATSSGGKNEQFF.

The chain employs TRBV28 and TRBJ2-5; 10 nucleotides align to TRBD2. The CDR3 runs to 16 residues. V lost 2 bases and J lost 4; bases outside the gene matches: 7. Germline CDR1 MDHEN, CDR2 SYDVKM. The CDR3 sequence is CASSLARSGGAETQYF. In DNA form, the CDR3 reads TGTGCCAGCAGTTTAGCCAGGAGCGGGGGGGCAGAGACCCAGTACTTC.

The J gene is TRBJ1-4, the V gene TRBV5-1, with D perhaps TRBD1 (6 bases). V was pared by 0 bases and J by 5 bases, with 11 bases between. The CDR3 loop spans 15 amino acids. Germline-derived CDR1 and CDR2 are SGHRS and YFSETQ. In nucleotides, the CDR3 is TGCGCCAGCAGCTTGGAGGGGGTGTCGAATGAAAAACTGTTTTTT. It codes for CASSLEGVSNEKLFF.

This clone has just one count. The rearrangement uses TRBV6-6 and TRBJ1-6; perhaps TRBD1 as D (5 bases). The CDR3 spans 16 residues. The germline V gene has CDR1 MNHNY and CDR2 SVGAGI (reference sequence). Trimming took 0 bases from V and 10 from J, leaving 16 bases between them. DNA of the CDR3: TGTGCCAGCAGTTACTCGAGGCGGGGGGGGACCTCACCCCTCCACTTT. As protein: CASSYSRRGGTSPLHF.

This rearrangement joins TRBV5-1 to TRBJ1-4; the D is unclear. CDR3 size: 15 residues. Germline assignment: CDR1 SGHRS and CDR2 YFSETQ. Trimming took 1 base from V and 6 from J, leaving 13 bases between them. CDR3 sequence (DNA): TGCGCCAGCAGCTTGCCCGGGAAGGGAGATGAAAAACTGTTTTTT. Translation: CASSLPGKGDEKLFF.

The V gene is TRBV6-5, the J gene TRBJ2-2; D not certain. The germline CDR1 and CDR2 sequences are MNHEY and SVGAGI. This CDR3 contains 14 residues. V shed 2 bases and J shed 4 bases, with 8 bases lying between them. The CDR3 DNA is TGTGCCAGCAGTTACCACTTCCCCACCGGGGAGCTGTTTTTT. Amino acids: CASSYHFPTGELFF.

V gene TRBV7-3 combines with J gene TRBJ2-5; 8 bases fit TRBD2. The germline V gene encodes CDR1 SGHTA and CDR2 FQGTGA. The length of the CDR3 is 15 residues. V shed 5 bases, J shed 5 bases, and the junction held 10 bases outside the gene matches. The CDR3 DNA follows: TGTGCCAGCAGCATCGCGGGGGGCCTCGGGGAGACCCAGTACTTC. Translation: CASSIAGGLGETQYF. Full variable domain (outside the CDR3, taken from reference TRBV7-3 and TRBJ2-5): GAGVSQTPSNKVTEKGKYVELRCDPISGHTALYWYRQSLGQGPEFLIYFQGTGAADDSGLPNDRFFAVRPEGSVSTLKIQRTERGDSAVYLCASSIAGGLGETQYFGPGTRLLVL.

This rearrangement joins TRBV7-9 to TRBJ2-5; TRBD2 agrees at 12 bases. Germline CDR1 and CDR2: SEHNR and FQNEAQ (reference sequence). The CDR3 is made up of 17 amino acids. After removal of 2 bases from V and 1 base from J, the junction contained 5 bases not matched to a gene. CDR3 DNA: TGTGCCAGCAGCTTACCCGTGACTAGCGGGGGCCAAGAGACCCAGTACTTC. It codes for CASSLPVTSGGQETQYF.

This rearrangement joins TRBV3-1 (or the pseudogene TRBV3-2) to TRBJ1-1; D gene ambiguous. This CDR3 has 13 amino acids. Trimming stripped 3 bases from V and 1 base from J, with 6 bases between. CDR1 LGHDT and CDR2 YNNKEL come from the germline V gene (reference sequence). In DNA form, the CDR3 reads TGTGCCAGCAGCCACCGGGGGAACACTGAAGCTTTCTTT. Protein product: CASSHRGNTEAFF.

The rearrangement uses TRBV4-2 and TRBJ2-2, with TRBD2 matching 8 bases. J lost 0 bases, V lost 6 bases, and 6 bases had no gene match. CDR1 is LGHNA, CDR2 YNFKEQ, per germline. The CDR3 is 16 amino acids. Here the CDR3 DNA reads TGTGCCAGCAGTGATCGGGGGGGGACGAACACCGGGGAGCTGTTTTTT. Translating gives CASSDRGGTNTGELFF.

The rearrangement joins TRBV27 to TRBJ1-1; weak D call: TRBD1 (5 bases). This CDR3 contains 17 residues. CDR1 is MNHEY, CDR2 SMNVEV, per germline (reference sequence). Trimming took 2 bases from V and 1 from J, leaving 17 bases between them. CDR3 nucleotides: TGTGCCAGCAGTTTAAAGATCGGGGGACCCTCGAACACTGAAGCTTTCTTT. Translating it yields CASSLKIGGPSNTEAFF.

The V and J genes are TRBV5-6 and TRBJ2-1; TRBD1 might be the D (6 bases). V gave up 2 bases and J gave up 8 bases, with 14 bases separating them. Looked up from germline, CDR1 is SGHDT and CDR2 is YYEEEE. This CDR3 has 14 amino acids. CDR3 sequence reads: CASSLWTAWDEQFF. In nucleotides, the CDR3 is TGTGCCAGCAGCTTATGGACAGCATGGGATGAGCAGTTCTTC. Full variable domain (rest looked up from reference TRBV5-6 and TRBJ2-1): DAGVTQSPTHLIKTRGQQVTLRCSPKSGHDTVSWYQQALGQGPQFIFQYYEEEERQRGNFPDRFSGHQFPNYSSELNVNALLLGDSALYLCASSLWTAWDEQFFGPGTRLTVL.

This chain joins TRBV11-2 and TRBJ2-3; D is perhaps TRBD1 (5 bases). The V and J ends lost 2 bases and 0 bases respectively, with 9 bases between them. CDR1 is SGHAT and CDR2 is FQNNGV in the germline V gene. The CDR3 loop spans 15 amino acids. CDR3 loop: CASSLNRLSTDTQYF. The CDR3 DNA reads as TGTGCCAGCAGCTTAAACAGGCTAAGCACAGATACGCAGTATTTT.

The chain recombines TRBV25-1 with TRBJ2-7; D might be TRBD2 (5 bases). Germline CDR1 is MGHDK and CDR2 is SYGVNS. Trimming shortened V by 5 bases and J by 2 bases, and 10 bases separated the two germline ends. CDR3 size: 13 residues. The CDR3 region has the DNA TGTGCCAGCAGTATCGGGGTTCCCTACGAGCAGTACTTC. This codes for CASSIGVPYEQYF.

This chain links TRBV2 with TRBJ1-4, with 9 bases matching TRBD1. In germline, CDR1 is SNHLY, CDR2 FYNNEI. This CDR3 has 15 residues. With V trimmed by 6 bases and J by 8 bases, 10 bases remained unmatched. The CDR3 sequence: CASRSQGARGEKLFF. The CDR3, as DNA: TGTGCCAGCAGGTCACAGGGGGCGCGGGGGGAAAAACTGTTTTTT. The variable domain in full, with the rest retrieved from reference TRBV2 and TRBJ1-4, is EPEVTQTPSHQVTQMGQEVILRCVPISNHLYFYWYRQILGQKVEFLVSFYNNEISEKSEIFDDQFSVERPDGSNFTLKIRSTKLEDSAMYFCASRSQGARGEKLFFGSGTQLSVL.

The chain couples TRBV2 to TRBJ1-4, with 11 bases lining up with TRBD1. With 8 bases clipped from V and 0 bases from J, the junction kept 11 bases outside the gene matches. This CDR3 region has 18 residues. Per the germline V gene, CDR1 is SNHLY and CDR2 is FYNNEI. The DNA for the CDR3 is TGTGCCAGCGAAGGGACAGGGGGGACTATTGCAACTAATGAAAAACTGTTTTTT. This codes for CASEGTGGTIATNEKLFF.

The rearrangement links TRBV10-1 to TRBJ1-1, with D tentatively TRBD1 (5 bases). Germline V gene sequence: CDR1 WNHNN, CDR2 SYGVQD (reference sequence). V was pared by 4 bases and J by 5 bases, with 14 bases between. CDR3 length: 14 residues. The CDR3 reads CASSGGNRNTEAFF. The CDR3 DNA follows: TGCGCCAGCAGTGGTGGAAACAGGAATACTGAAGCTTTCTTT.

The J gene is TRBJ2-2, the V gene TRBV5-1, with a possible D match to TRBD1 (5 bases). Trimming left V 2 bases short and J 6 bases short, with 17 bases between. Germline lookup yields CDR1 SGHRS and CDR2 YFSETQ. The CDR3 loop spans 16 amino acids. The CDR3, as DNA: TGCGCCAGCAGCTTAGGCCAGGGCTCTATGGCCGGGGAGCTGTTTTTT. Translation: CASSLGQGSMAGELFF.

The gene calls are TRBV12-3 or TRBV12-4 and TRBJ1-6; D remains unclear. This CDR3 spans 12 amino acids. V was shortened by 6 bases and J by 10 bases, with 10 bases between the two germline ends. The CDR3 reads CASSYLLSPLHF. CDR3 coding DNA: TGTGCCAGCAGCTACCTCCTCTCACCCCTCCACTTT.

The chain combines TRBV2 with TRBJ2-5, with 8 bases matching TRBD1. With V trimmed by 2 bases and J by 2 bases, 4 bases remained unmatched. Germline CDR1 and CDR2: SNHLY and FYNNEI. CDR3 size: 15 residues. The CDR3 reads CASSEQGAIQETQYF. The CDR3 DNA sequence: TGTGCCAGCAGTGAACAGGGGGCTATACAAGAGACCCAGTACTTC.

The chain is built from TRBV29-1 and TRBJ1-1; 9 nucleotides align to TRBD1. V was clipped by 4 bases and J by 7 bases; unmatched bases: 10. The germline gives CDR1 SQVTM, CDR2 ANQGSEA. The CDR3 runs to 14 residues. The CDR3 region is CSVGTGVNKGEAFF. CDR3 bases: TGCAGCGTTGGGACAGGGGTGAACAAGGGTGAAGCTTTCTTT.

The CDR3 spells CSARIVDTQYF. DNA of the CDR3: TGCAGTGCTAGAATAGTGGATACGCAGTATTTT. The rearrangement joins TRBV20-1 to TRBJ2-3; D remains ambiguous. CDR3 length: 11 amino acids. Germline assignment: CDR1 DFQATT and CDR2 SNEGSKA (reference sequence). V lost 2 bases, J lost 6 bases, and 6 bases lay in between.

The gene calls are TRBV19 and TRBJ2-2, with TRBD2 matching over 8 bases. The V gene end was trimmed by 3 bases and the J gene end by 3 bases; junction bases not matched to a gene: 9. There are 17 residues in the CDR3. Germline assignment: CDR1 LNHDA and CDR2 SQIVND (reference sequence). DNA for the CDR3: TGTGCCAGTAGTATCCGTCGGACTAGCTTTGACACCGGGGAGCTGTTTTTT. It is translated as CASSIRRTSFDTGELFF.